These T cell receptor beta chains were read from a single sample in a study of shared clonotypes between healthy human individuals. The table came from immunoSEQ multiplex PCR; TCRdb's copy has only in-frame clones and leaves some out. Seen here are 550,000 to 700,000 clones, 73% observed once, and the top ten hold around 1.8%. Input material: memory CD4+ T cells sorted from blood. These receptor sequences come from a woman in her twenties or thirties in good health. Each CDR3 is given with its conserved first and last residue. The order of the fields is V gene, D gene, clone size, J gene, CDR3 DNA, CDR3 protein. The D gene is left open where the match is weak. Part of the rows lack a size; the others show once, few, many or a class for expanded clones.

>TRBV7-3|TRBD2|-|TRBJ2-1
TGTGCCAGTAGTAGCGGGACTAGCTCCTACAATGAGCAGTTCTTC
CASSSGTSSYNEQFF
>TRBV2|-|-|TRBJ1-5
TGTGCCAGCAGTGGATACGACCCCCGGAGGAATCAGCCCCAGCATTTT
CASSGYDPRRNQPQHF
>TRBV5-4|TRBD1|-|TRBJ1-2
TGTGCCAGCTACTACACAGGGGTTTCGGATGGCTACACCTTC
CASYYTGVSDGYTF
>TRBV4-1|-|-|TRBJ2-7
TGCGCCAGCAGCCAAGATATGGGGTACAGGAGCTCCTACGAGCAGTACTTC
CASSQDMGYRSSYEQYF
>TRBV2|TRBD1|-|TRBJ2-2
TGTGCCAGCAGAGTAGACAGGGCGAACACCGGGGAGCTGTTTTTT
CASRVDRANTGELFF
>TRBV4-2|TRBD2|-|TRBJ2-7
TGTGCCAGCAGCCAAGGCTATACCCCGGGAGGGATATACGAGCAGTACTTC
CASSQGYTPGGIYEQYF
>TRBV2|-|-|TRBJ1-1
TGTGCCAGCAGAGTGGGACAAAACACTGAAGCTTTCTTT
CASRVGQNTEAFF
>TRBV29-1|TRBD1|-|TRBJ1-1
TGCAGCGTTGAAAAGGGGGCCCTCGGGACTGAAGCTTTCTTT
CSVEKGALGTEAFF
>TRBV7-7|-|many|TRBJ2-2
TGTGCCAGCAGCCACGGACCCTCGGGGGAGCTGTTTTTT
CASSHGPSGELFF
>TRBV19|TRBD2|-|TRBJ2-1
TGTGCCACTCAGACTAGCGGGAGGGTCAATGAGCAGTTCTTC
CATQTSGRVNEQFF
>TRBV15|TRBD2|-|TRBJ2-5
TGTGCCACCAGCCGCGGGGTGGGACTAGCGGAAGAGACCCAGTACTTC
CATSRGVGLAEETQYF
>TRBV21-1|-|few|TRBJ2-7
TGTGCCAGCAGCCCTCAGGACAGCTCCTACGAGCAGTACTTC
CASSPQDSSYEQYF
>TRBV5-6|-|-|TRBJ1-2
TGTGCCAGCAGCCGAAGGGGAGGAAGGGGGGACAACTATGGCTACACCTTC
CASSRRGGRGDNYGYTF